Listed below are T cell receptor beta chains from one sample, sequenced in a study of T cells in Graves' hyperthyroidism and ophthalmopathy. TCRdb reanalysed the multiplex PCR reads using MiXCR and keeps one entry per CDR3 protein. The data show about 380,000 distinct CDR3 sequences, roughly 15% seen once. The specimen sequenced was blood. All receptors come from a woman in her thirties with Graves' ophthalmopathy. The CDR3 runs from the conserved cysteine through the conserved F or W. Fields, in order: J gene, V gene, D gene, clone size, CDR3 protein, CDR3 DNA. A D gene is named only where the DNA matches it firmly. Part of the rows lack a size; the others show once, few, many or a class for expanded clones.

J gene: TRBJ1-2; V gene: TRBV7-9; D gene: NA; clone size: many; CDR3 protein: CASSAQGRIDGYTF; CDR3 DNA: TGTGCCAGCAGCGCACAGGGAAGGATTGATGGCTACACCTTC
J gene: TRBJ2-2; V gene: TRBV20-1; D gene: TRBD2; clone size: many; CDR3 protein: CSARDRRGGRTGELFF; CDR3 DNA: TGCAGTGCTAGAGATAGGCGGGGGGGCCGCACCGGGGAGCTGTTTTTT
J gene: TRBJ1-6; V gene: TRBV7-2; D gene: TRBD1; clone size: few; CDR3 protein: CASSSPPGQGNSPLHF; CDR3 DNA: TGTGCCAGCAGCTCGCCCCCGGGACAGGGAAATTCACCCCTCCACTTT
J gene: TRBJ2-5; V gene: TRBV6-2/TRBV6-3; D gene: TRBD2; clone size: many; CDR3 protein: CASSLGLAGAETQYF; CDR3 DNA: TGTGCCAGCAGCCTGGGACTAGCGGGGGCAGAGACCCAGTACTTC
J gene: TRBJ1-3; V gene: TRBV6-2/TRBV6-3; D gene: NA; clone size: NA; CDR3 protein: CASSWTASSGNTIYF; CDR3 DNA: TGTGCCAGCAGTTGGACCGCTAGCTCTGGAAACACCATATATTTT
J gene: TRBJ2-3; V gene: TRBV11-3; D gene: NA; clone size: many; CDR3 protein: CASRQGELYTDTQYF; CDR3 DNA: TGTGCCAGCAGACAGGGAGAGCTTTACACAGATACGCAGTATTTT
J gene: TRBJ2-7; V gene: TRBV10-2; D gene: NA; clone size: few; CDR3 protein: CATSGLPYEQYF; CDR3 DNA: TGCGCCACCTCGGGACTCCCCTACGAGCAGTACTTC
J gene: TRBJ1-2; V gene: TRBV2; D gene: NA; clone size: few; CDR3 protein: CASRGVGYTF; CDR3 DNA: TGTGCCAGCAGGGGGGTCGGCTACACCTTC
J gene: TRBJ1-4; V gene: TRBV3-1; D gene: NA; clone size: many; CDR3 protein: CASSQAGPGFRRKLFF; CDR3 DNA: TGTGCCAGCAGCCAAGCGGGCCCGGGCTTTCGACGCAAACTGTTTTTT
J gene: TRBJ1-5; V gene: TRBV6-1; D gene: TRBD1; clone size: NA; CDR3 protein: CASSEVPGQGNQPQHF; CDR3 DNA: TGTGCCAGCAGTGAAGTCCCGGGACAGGGTAATCAGCCCCAGCATTTT
J gene: TRBJ2-5; V gene: TRBV29-1; D gene: TRBD2; clone size: many; CDR3 protein: CSVEDSGKWETQYF; CDR3 DNA: TGCAGCGTTGAAGATAGCGGGAAATGGGAGACCCAGTACTTC
J gene: TRBJ2-1; V gene: TRBV27; D gene: NA; clone size: few; CDR3 protein: CASGWHNTGLSEQFF; CDR3 DNA: TGTGCCAGCGGATGGCATAATACAGGGTTGAGTGAGCAGTTCTTC
J gene: TRBJ2-7; V gene: TRBV2; D gene: TRBD1; clone size: many; CDR3 protein: CASRTGGAIGSYEQYF; CDR3 DNA: TGTGCCAGCAGGACAGGGGGCGCTATAGGGTCCTACGAGCAGTACTTC
J gene: TRBJ1-6; V gene: TRBV6-1; D gene: NA; clone size: few; CDR3 protein: CASSESLAPWGYSPLHF; CDR3 DNA: TGTGCCAGCAGTGAATCGTTGGCCCCCTGGGGATATTCACCCCTCCACTTT
J gene: TRBJ1-1; V gene: TRBV5-1; D gene: NA; clone size: NA; CDR3 protein: CASSLVGSRTLGAEAFF; CDR3 DNA: TGCGCCAGCAGCTTGGTGGGCAGCAGAACACTGGGGGCTGAAGCTTTCTTT
J gene: TRBJ1-1; V gene: TRBV3-1; D gene: NA; clone size: many; CDR3 protein: CASSHSDRNTEAFF; CDR3 DNA: TGTGCCAGCAGCCATTCGGACAGGAACACTGAAGCTTTCTTT